The 23 T cell receptor beta chains given below trace back to one sample, sequenced in a study of long-term antiretroviral therapy in people with HIV. It was version v3.0 of the immunoSEQ assay that was run at survey level. Libraries were prepared by immunoSEQ multiplex PCR; TCRdb keeps only in-frame clonotypes and omits some of them. The repertoire holds around 20,000 clones, with less than 85% as singletons. Source: unsorted PBMCs, taken 2.9 years after starting antiretroviral therapy. These TCRs come from a woman in her twenties or thirties with HIV.

This clone is a singleton in its sample. This chain joins TRBV18 and TRBJ1-2, with D tentatively TRBD1 (5 bases). V gave up 5 bases and J gave up 6 bases, with 19 bases separating them. Germline loops: CDR1 KGHSH, CDR2 LQKENI. The CDR3 contains 15 residues. The CDR3 region is CASSRDRDLGNGYTF. Here the CDR3 DNA reads TGTGCCAGCTCAAGAGACCGGGACCTCGGGAATGGCTACACCTTC.

This clone was observed a few times. The rearrangement links TRBV7-8 to TRBJ1-2, with a possible D match to TRBD1 (5 bases). Trimming removed 2 bases at V and 8 bases at J, with 15 bases between. Looked up from germline, CDR1 is SGHVS and CDR2 is FQNEAQ. CDR3 length equals 14 residues. This CDR3 reads CASSLPWRGEGYTF. The DNA of the CDR3 is TGTGCCAGCAGCTTACCGTGGCGAGGGGAAGGCTACACCTTC.

The CDR3, as DNA: TGTGCCAGCAGCTTAGCGCGGGGAAGGACAGATACGCAGTATTTT. It specifies CASSLARGRTDTQYF. This chain joins TRBV7-6 and TRBJ2-3, with a tentative D call TRBD2 (6 bases). Germline lookup yields CDR1 SGHVS and CDR2 FNYEAQ. This CDR3 has 15 amino acids. V was pared by 0 bases and J by 3 bases, with 10 bases between.

The V and J genes are TRBV18 and TRBJ1-1; 9 bases align to TRBD1. Germline V gene sequence: CDR1 KGHSH, CDR2 LQKENI. The CDR3 loop spans 16 amino acids. V gave up 6 bases and J gave up 5 bases; unmatched junction bases: 13. The CDR3 region is CASSRATGGAWTEAFF. Here the CDR3 DNA reads TGTGCCAGCTCCAGGGCCACAGGGGGCGCGTGGACTGAAGCTTTCTTT.

In this sample, this clone turned up once. V usage is TRBV15 and J usage is TRBJ2-5; maybe TRBD2 (5 bases). This CDR3 spans 17 amino acids. V was clipped by 1 base and J by 3 bases, with 18 bases between them. The germline V gene has CDR1 LNHNV and CDR2 YYDKDF (reference sequence). This CDR3 reads CATSRVRSGSGEETQYF. CDR3 DNA: TGTGCCACCAGCAGAGTTCGGTCGGGCAGCGGAGAAGAGACCCAGTACTTC.

The gene calls are TRBV7-8 and TRBJ1-1; no definite D call. Per the germline V gene, CDR1 is SGHVS and CDR2 is FQNEAQ. The length of the CDR3 is 13 residues. Trimming took off 0 bases at V and 3 bases at J, with 5 bases between the two ends. Written as DNA, the CDR3 is TGTGCCAGCAGCTTAGCCGGATACACTGAAGCTTTCTTT. As protein: CASSLAGYTEAFF.

The chain uses TRBV30 and TRBJ2-2; TRBD1 agrees at 7 bases. The junction had 6 bases not matched to a gene; V was cut back by 1 base and J by 4 bases. The CDR3 contains 15 residues. CDR1 is GTSNPN, CDR2 SVGIG, per germline (reference sequence). CDR3 sequence (DNA): TGTGCCTGGAGTGGTGACAGGGCTGGCACCGGGGAGCTGTTTTTT. It specifies CAWSGDRAGTGELFF.

In nucleotides, the CDR3 is TGTGCCACCTCCTACTCAGGGGGGGATTACACCTTC. It encodes CATSYSGGDYTF. This chain links TRBV6-5 with TRBJ1-2; 7 nucleotides line up with TRBD1. Trimming took 10 bases from V and 11 from J; bases not matched to a gene: 13. CDR3 length equals 12 residues. The germline gives CDR1 MNHEY, CDR2 SVGAGI.

The V call is TRBV4-1, the J call TRBJ2-5; D not resolved. There are 16 residues in the CDR3. Per germline, CDR1 MGHRA and CDR2 YSYEKL. V lost 0 bases, J lost 2 bases, and 13 bases lay in between. Written as DNA, the CDR3 is TGCGCCAGCAGCCAAGAAGGGCGTCCGGCACAAGAGACCCAGTACTTC. It is translated as CASSQEGRPAQETQYF.

V gene TRBV18 combines with J gene TRBJ2-5; TRBD1 matches at 7 bases. The trim removed 3 bases at V and 1 base at J, leaving 5 bases unmatched. The CDR3 has 15 amino acids. CDR1 is KGHSH and CDR2 is LQKENI in the germline V gene. The CDR3 DNA reads TGTGCCAGCTCACCCGTCAGGGACAGCCAAGAGACCCAGTACTTC. Its protein product is CASSPVRDSQETQYF.

The chain uses TRBV7-2 and TRBJ2-2, with D uncertain. V was shortened by 0 bases and J by 4 bases, with 9 bases between the two germline ends. This CDR3 spans 15 amino acids. The germline CDR1 and CDR2 sequences are SGHTA and FQGNSA. CDR3 region: CASSLANLPTGELFF. The CDR3 DNA reads as TGTGCCAGCAGCTTAGCTAATCTGCCCACCGGGGAGCTGTTTTTT.

The chain recombines TRBV30 with TRBJ2-3, with D perhaps matching TRBD1 (7 bases). Germline assignment: CDR1 GTSNPN and CDR2 SVGIG (reference sequence). CDR3 size: 13 residues. The V and J ends lost 1 base and 6 bases respectively, with 11 bases between them. The CDR3 region is CAWSEGAGDTQYF. The CDR3 DNA reads TGTGCCTGGAGTGAGGGGGCGGGGGATACGCAGTATTTT.

In DNA form, the CDR3 reads TGTGCCAGCAGCTCCGGACCGGGACAGGGGCATTACACCTTC. Encoded protein: CASSSGPGQGHYTF. The chain is built from TRBV7-3 and TRBJ1-2; 10 bases are a match to TRBD1. Unmatched junction bases numbered 10, after V lost 4 bases and J lost 11 bases. CDR1 and CDR2 from the germline V gene are SGHTA and FQGTGA. The CDR3 loop spans 14 amino acids.

The chain joins TRBV7-3 to TRBJ2-3; D perhaps matches TRBD1 (6 bases). The CDR3 contains 13 residues. Trimming left V 4 bases short and J 6 bases short, with 11 bases between. Germline assignment: CDR1 SGHTA and CDR2 FQGTGA. The DNA of the CDR3 is TGTGCCAGCAGCTCACAGGGAGCGGATACGCAGTATTTT. Amino acids: CASSSQGADTQYF.

This rearrangement joins TRBV7-6 to TRBJ1-4, with 10 positions matching TRBD1. V was clipped by 5 bases and J by 5 bases; unmatched bases: 5. The CDR3 is made up of 15 amino acids. Germline V CDR1 and CDR2: SGHVS, FNYEAQ. CDR3 region: CASSTPGQGNEKLFF. The CDR3 nucleotides are TGTGCCAGCAGCACACCGGGACAGGGGAATGAAAAACTGTTTTTT.

This CDR3 reads CAWEQGEVYEQYF. As DNA, the CDR3 is TGTGCCTGGGAACAGGGGGAAGTCTACGAGCAGTACTTC. The rearrangement links TRBV30 to TRBJ2-7; TRBD1 matches at 8 bases. The CDR3 runs 13 residues. CDR1 and CDR2 (germline): GTSNPN, SVGIG (reference sequence). The V segment lost 5 bases and the J segment 3 bases; nucleotides outside the gene matches: 6. Looking up the rest from reference TRBV30 and TRBJ2-7 gives the full variable domain: SQTIHQWPATLVQPVGSPLSLECTVEGTSNPNLYWYRQAAGRGLQLLFYSVGIGQISSEVPQNLSASRPQDRQFILSSKKLLLSDSGFYLCAWEQGEVYEQYFGPGTRLTVT.

This chain uses TRBV5-8 with TRBJ2-2, with D perhaps matching TRBD1 (5 bases). V dropped 4 bases and J dropped 2 bases, with 9 bases sitting between them. The CDR3 runs to 14 residues. CDR1 is SGHTS, CDR2 YDEGEE, per germline. The CDR3: CASSTGHNTGELFF. The DNA of the CDR3 is TGTGCCAGCAGCACCGGACACAACACCGGGGAGCTGTTTTTT.

The rearrangement joins TRBV5-1 to TRBJ1-2; 8 nucleotides line up with TRBD1. The CDR3 is 16 residues long. Germline assignment: CDR1 SGHRS and CDR2 YFSETQ. The V and J ends lost 4 bases and 4 bases, in that order; junction bases with no gene match: 12. CDR3 in amino acids: CASSRDRGGTSYGYTF. The CDR3 coding sequence is TGCGCCAGCAGCAGAGACAGGGGCGGGACTAGCTATGGCTACACCTTC.

This clone was counted a single time. The V and J genes are TRBV7-7 and TRBJ2-5; perhaps TRBD2 as D (6 bases). Germline values: CDR1 SSHAT, CDR2 FNYEAQ (reference sequence). Trimming stripped 1 base from V and 5 bases from J, with 8 bases between. This CDR3 spans 13 amino acids. The CDR3 DNA reads TGTGCCAGCAGCTTAGGGGAGGTGGAGACCCAGTACTTC. This sequence encodes CASSLGEVETQYF.

This chain connects TRBV5-1 to TRBJ1-4; TRBD1 matches 9 bases. CDR1 is SGHRS, CDR2 YFSETQ, per germline. J gave up 7 bases and V 4 bases, and 5 bases lay outside the gene matches. This CDR3 spans 14 amino acids. The CDR3 reads CASSKGQGSEKLFF. Here the CDR3 DNA reads TGCGCCAGCAGCAAGGGACAGGGTAGTGAAAAACTGTTTTTT.

The gene calls are TRBV2 and TRBJ1-2; 10 bases agree with TRBD1. Unmatched junction bases numbered 7, after V lost 2 bases and J lost 7 bases. Germline CDR1 SNHLY, CDR2 FYNNEI. This CDR3 is built from 15 residues. CDR3: CASSEPWTGGSGYTF. As DNA, the CDR3 is TGTGCCAGCAGTGAACCCTGGACAGGGGGAAGTGGCTACACCTTC. The variable domain in full, completed from reference TRBV2 and TRBJ1-2, reads EPEVTQTPSHQVTQMGQEVILRCVPISNHLYFYWYRQILGQKVEFLVSFYNNEISEKSEIFDDQFSVERPDGSNFTLKIRSTKLEDSAMYFCASSEPWTGGSGYTFGSGTRLTVV.

The chain couples TRBV18 to TRBJ1-4; 7 nucleotides agree with TRBD1. Germline V lookup: CDR1 KGHSH, CDR2 LQKENI. The ends lost 6 bases at V and 5 bases at J; junction bases unmatched: 6. The CDR3 spans 14 residues. CDR3 bases: TGTGCCAGCTCCCTTCAACAGGGGAATGAAAAACTGTTTTTT. This sequence encodes CASSLQQGNEKLFF.

This chain joins TRBV7-6 and TRBJ2-3; the D gene is possibly TRBD1 (5 bases). Per germline, CDR1 SGHVS and CDR2 FNYEAQ. CDR3 length: 15 amino acids. Trimming cost V 5 bases and J 3 bases, with 15 bases left between them. The CDR3 DNA is TGTGCCAGCAGCCGAAGAAGGGGTCAGACAGATACGCAGTATTTT. This encodes CASSRRRGQTDTQYF.